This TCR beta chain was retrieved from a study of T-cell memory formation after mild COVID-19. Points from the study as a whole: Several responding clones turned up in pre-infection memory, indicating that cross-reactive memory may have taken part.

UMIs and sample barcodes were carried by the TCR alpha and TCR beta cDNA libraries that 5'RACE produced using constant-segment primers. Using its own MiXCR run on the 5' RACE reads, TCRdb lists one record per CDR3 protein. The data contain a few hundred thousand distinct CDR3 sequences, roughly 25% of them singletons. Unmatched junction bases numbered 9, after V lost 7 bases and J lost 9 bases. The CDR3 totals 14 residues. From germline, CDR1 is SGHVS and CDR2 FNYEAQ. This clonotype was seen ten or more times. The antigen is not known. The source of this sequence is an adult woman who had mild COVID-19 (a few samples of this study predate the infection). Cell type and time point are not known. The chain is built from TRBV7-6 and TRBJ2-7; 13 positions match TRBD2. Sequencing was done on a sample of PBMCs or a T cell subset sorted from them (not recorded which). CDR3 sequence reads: CASTTGTSGIGQYF. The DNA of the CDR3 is TGTGCCAGCACCACCGGGACTAGCGGGATCGGGCAGTACTTC.